These 25 T cell receptor beta chains came from one sample sequenced in a study of cytomegalovirus exposure and HLA in healthy donors. 13 Jbeta primers and 60 Vbeta primers were used for the PCR. Some clones are missing from TCRdb's copy, which holds only in-frame ones; the method was immunoSEQ multiplex PCR. The table includes 140,000 to 150,000 clones, 88% detected once. The sample was PBMCs. These receptors came from a middle-aged woman in good health and CMV-seronegative.

The chain carries TRBV29-1 and TRBJ2-7, with D possibly matching TRBD2 (6 bases). V lost 5 bases and J 2 bases, leaving 13 bases between the germline ends. Looked up from germline, CDR1 is SQVTM and CDR2 is ANQGSEA. The CDR3 contains 13 residues. The CDR3 DNA reads TGCAGCGTTTCTAGCGTTACCACCTACGAGCAGTACTTC. Translated: CSVSSVTTYEQYF.

The chain links TRBV28 to TRBJ2-2; D is perhaps TRBD1 (6 bases). Trimming took 6 bases from V and 6 from J, leaving 14 bases between them. The V gene's germline CDR1 is MDHEN and CDR2 SYDVKM. The CDR3 has 14 residues. The CDR3 coding sequence is TGTGCCAGCAGCAGAGGGGGTCGGTCCGGGGAGCTGTTTTTT. Translated: CASSRGGRSGELFF.

CDR3 sequence (DNA): TGTGCCAGCAGGTGGACTCCGGGAAACACCATATATTTT. Translation gives CASRWTPGNTIYF. This sequence joins TRBV28 and TRBJ1-3, with D hard to call. The CDR3 contains 13 residues. The germline V gene encodes CDR1 MDHEN and CDR2 SYDVKM. V dropped 6 bases and J dropped 4 bases, with 10 bases sitting between them.

The chain carries TRBV11-3 and TRBJ2-5, with a possible D match to TRBD2 (6 bases). Trimming removed 8 bases from V and 5 bases from J, with 18 bases in between. The germline gives CDR1 SGHNT, CDR2 YENEEA. The CDR3 loop spans 14 amino acids. In nucleotides, the CDR3 is TGTGCCAGCGCTACCGGAGGGAGATGGGAGACCCAGTACTTC. Translation gives CASATGGRWETQYF.

This clone has only a few counts. The J gene is TRBJ1-1, the V gene TRBV7-9; D is unresolved. Deletions cut 2 bases from V and 4 bases from J, with 8 bases between. The CDR3 contains 13 residues. The V gene's germline CDR1 is SEHNR and CDR2 FQNEAQ (reference sequence). The chain's CDR3 is CASSLILSTEAFF. CDR3 DNA sequence: TGTGCCAGCAGCTTAATACTGAGCACTGAAGCTTTCTTT.

The CDR3 loop is CASSLGFQTSGSLGEQFF. The DNA for the CDR3 is TGCGCCAGCAGCTTGGGTTTTCAGACTAGCGGGAGTCTCGGTGAGCAGTTCTTC. The chain carries TRBV5-1 and TRBJ2-1; 12 nucleotides line up with TRBD2. The ends lost 0 bases at V and 9 bases at J; junction bases unmatched: 13. The germline V gene has CDR1 SGHRS and CDR2 YFSETQ. The CDR3 sequence is 18 residues long.

The chain employs TRBV5-1 and TRBJ2-5; maybe TRBD1 (6 bases). Per the germline V gene, CDR1 is SGHRS and CDR2 is YFSETQ. The CDR3 sequence is 13 residues long. Trimming cost V 3 bases and J 4 bases, with 10 bases left between them. The CDR3 loop is CASSSGQRETQYF. The CDR3 bases are TGCGCCAGCAGCTCCGGACAGAGAGAGACCCAGTACTTC.

Remarks on this clone: This CDR3 is also generated by other DNA sequences in the sample. This chain uses TRBV7-7 with TRBJ2-1; tentative D call: TRBD2 (6 bases). CDR1 is SSHAT and CDR2 is FNYEAQ in the germline V gene (reference sequence). The germline V and J ends were trimmed by 5 bases and 1 base, with 9 bases remaining between them. The CDR3 totals 14 residues. DNA for the CDR3: TGTGCCAGCAGCCCCGGGGGTTCCTACAATGAGCAGTTCTTC. It yields the protein CASSPGGSYNEQFF. Together with reference TRBV7-7 and TRBJ2-1, the CDR3 gives the full variable domain: GAGVSQSPRYKVTKRGQDVTLRCDPISSHATLYWYQQALGQGPEFLTYFNYEAQPDKSGLPSDRFSAERPEGSISTLTIQRTEQRDSAMYRCASSPGGSYNEQFFGPGTRLTVL.

Comments on this clone: Compared with germline, one end of the junction differs, possibly owing to a read error. CDR3 sequence: CSSSPPGGGEQYF. CDR3 nucleotide sequence: TGTTCCAGCAGCCCACCGGGCGGGGGCGAGCAGTACTTC. The chain carries TRBV7-9 and TRBJ2-7, with 7 bases fitting TRBD2. The CDR3 totals 13 residues. The germline V gene has CDR1 SEHNR and CDR2 FQNEAQ (reference sequence).

This clone came up once. V and J are TRBV30 and TRBJ1-2; maybe TRBD1 (6 bases). The CDR3 is 13 amino acids. The ends were cut back, 0 bases at V and 7 bases at J, with 12 bases in the middle. Looked up from germline, CDR1 is GTSNPN and CDR2 is SVGIG (reference sequence). The DNA for the CDR3 is TGTGCCTGGAGTGTACGACAGGCCCGTGGCTACACCTTC. This encodes CAWSVRQARGYTF.

The chain couples TRBV6-1 to TRBJ1-5; D remains ambiguous. CDR3 length: 14 amino acids. Per germline, CDR1 MNHNS and CDR2 SASEGT. V was clipped by 2 bases and J by 2 bases, with 7 bases between them. CDR3 DNA sequence: TGTGCCAGCAGTGAACTTATCGGCAATCAGCCCCAGCATTTT. This encodes CASSELIGNQPQHF.

The chain employs TRBV7-9 and TRBJ1-3; D unclear. V was pared by 5 bases and J by 2 bases, with 13 bases between. The CDR3 totals 15 residues. In germline, CDR1 is SEHNR, CDR2 FQNEAQ (reference sequence). The CDR3 protein is CASSTKLEAGNTIYF. Here the CDR3 DNA reads TGTGCCAGCAGCACAAAACTGGAGGCTGGAAACACCATATATTTT.

J is TRBJ1-1 and V is TRBV6-5, with D tentatively TRBD1 (5 bases). This CDR3 contains 15 residues. Germline CDR1 is MNHEY and CDR2 is SVGAGI. With 0 bases removed from V and 4 bases from J, the gap between germline ends came to 12 bases. The CDR3 region has the DNA TGTGCCAGCAGTTACTCGTTTGGGGGGGTCACTGAAGCTTTCTTT. It codes for CASSYSFGGVTEAFF.

The rearrangement links TRBV7-3 to TRBJ2-2, with TRBD2 as a possible D gene (5 bases). V dropped 5 bases and J dropped 7 bases, with 8 bases sitting between them. Germline V gene lookup returns CDR1 SGHTA and CDR2 FQGTGA. The CDR3 is made up of 12 amino acids. CDR3 nucleotides: TGTGCCAGCAGCCCCCGGGGCGGGGAGCTGTTTTTT. It codes for CASSPRGGELFF.

The CDR3 loop is CAIRQTGNRNEQYF. Written as DNA, the CDR3 is TGTGCCATCAGACAGACAGGGAATAGGAACGAGCAGTACTTC. This chain joins TRBV10-3 and TRBJ2-7, with 7 bases that match TRBD1. V trimming: 6 bases; J trimming: 5 bases; junction bases outside the gene matches: 10. Germline lookup yields CDR1 ENHRY and CDR2 SYGVKD. The CDR3 length is 14 residues.

V and J are TRBV28 and TRBJ2-7, with 9 bases matching TRBD1. The germline V gene encodes CDR1 MDHEN and CDR2 SYDVKM. Trimming cost V 2 bases and J 2 bases; bases outside gene matches: 4. This CDR3 is 15 amino acids long. In DNA, the CDR3 is TGTGCCAGCAGTTTAACGGGACAGGGTGCCTACGAGCAGTACTTC. Protein: CASSLTGQGAYEQYF.

The chain uses TRBV27 and TRBJ1-2; unclear D gene. V lost 0 bases and J lost 1, with 6 bases in between. CDR1 is MNHEY, CDR2 SMNVEV, per germline (reference sequence). This CDR3 spans 14 amino acids. CDR3 residues: CASSLSEGNYGYTF. The DNA of the CDR3 is TGTGCCAGCAGTTTATCCGAGGGTAACTATGGCTACACCTTC.

V usage is TRBV6-1 and J usage is TRBJ1-4, with D perhaps matching TRBD1 (6 bases). The CDR3 sequence is 14 residues long. CDR1 and CDR2 (germline): MNHNS, SASEGT. V lost 3 bases, J lost 7 bases, and 12 bases lay in between. The CDR3 loop is CASSDRGLAEKLFF. In DNA form, the CDR3 reads TGTGCCAGCAGTGACAGGGGTTTGGCTGAAAAACTGTTTTTT.

V and J are TRBV7-4 and TRBJ1-5; D unclear. CDR3 length: 15 amino acids. Trimming took 5 bases from V and 7 from J, leaving 18 bases between them. Germline CDR1 SGHVT, CDR2 SQSDAQ. CDR3 DNA sequence: TGTGCCAGCAGCCTAAGACACCCGGTAAGGCAGCCCCAGCATTTT. This codes for CASSLRHPVRQPQHF.

The chain carries TRBV11-3 and TRBJ2-3; 13 bases map to TRBD2. Per the germline V gene, CDR1 is SGHNT and CDR2 is YENEEA. The CDR3 is 16 residues long. After removal of 3 bases from V and 4 bases from J, the junction contained 4 bases not matched to a gene. As DNA, the CDR3 is TGTGCCAGCAGCTTTGGACTAGCGGGAGATTCAGATACGCAGTATTTT. Encoded protein: CASSFGLAGDSDTQYF. Drawing the rest from reference TRBV11-3 and TRBJ2-3, the complete variable domain is EAGVVQSPRYKIIEKKQPVAFWCNPISGHNTLYWYLQNLGQGPELLIRYENEEAVDDSQLPKDRFSAERLKGVDSTLKIQPAELGDSAVYLCASSFGLAGDSDTQYFGPGTRLTVL.

The chain uses TRBV9 and TRBJ1-2; 7 bases map to TRBD1. CDR1 SGDLS and CDR2 YYNGEE come from the germline V gene. The CDR3 contains 17 residues. The junction had 14 bases not matched to a gene; V was cut back by 3 bases and J by 3 bases. The CDR3 DNA sequence: TGTGCCAGCAGCGGAGATCCCAGGGGGTTGATTGACTATGGCTACACCTTC. It codes for CASSGDPRGLIDYGYTF.

The CDR3 is CASSPITGVGEQYF. The CDR3 DNA follows: TGTGCCAGCAGCCCCATAACAGGGGTAGGCGAGCAGTACTTC. The chain is built from TRBV11-2 and TRBJ2-7, with 7 bases that match TRBD1. Losses at the gene ends were 5 bases for V and 6 bases for J; bases not matched to a gene: 10. CDR1 is SGHAT, CDR2 FQNNGV, per germline. This CDR3 is built from 14 residues.

This chain joins TRBV28 and TRBJ2-7; D may be TRBD2 (6 bases). Trimming removed 5 bases from V and 12 bases from J, with 11 bases in between. The germline V gene has CDR1 MDHEN and CDR2 SYDVKM. CDR3 size: 10 residues. The CDR3 nucleotides are TGTGCCAGCAGTAAAACTAGCTGGTACTTC. It yields the protein CASSKTSWYF.

The rearrangement uses TRBV9 and TRBJ2-5, with 9 positions matching TRBD1. Per germline, CDR1 SGDLS and CDR2 YYNGEE. The J segment lost 5 bases and the V segment lost 2 bases, leaving 7 bases of the junction unmatched. This CDR3 is built from 15 residues. CDR3 nucleotides: TGTGCCAGCAGCGTCGACAGGGGGGCCGGGGAGACCCAGTACTTC. Protein: CASSVDRGAGETQYF.

This clone is a singleton in its sample. The chain combines TRBV9 with TRBJ2-1; no clear D gene. This CDR3 contains 13 residues. From germline, CDR1 is SGDLS and CDR2 YYNGEE. The V gene lost 1 base and the J gene lost 8 bases, with 10 bases spanning the gap. CDR3 region: CASSVWWSDEQFF. The CDR3 nucleotides read TGTGCCAGCAGCGTATGGTGGTCGGATGAGCAGTTCTTC.